This TCR beta chain was profiled in a study of PD-L1 blockade in urothelial cancer. Study details: Anywhere from 0 to 3 prior chemotherapy regimens had been received by patients.

Trimming cost V 3 bases and J 3 bases; bases outside gene matches: 4. Germline CDR1 and CDR2: SGHNT and YYREEE (reference sequence). The CDR3 is 15 residues long. The method was immunoSEQ multiplex PCR; TCRdb's version includes in-frame clones alone and lacks a portion of them. The profile shows under 40,000 clones, about four fifths of them singletons. Each patient gave between 1 and 8 samples, pretreatment and on-treatment. This TCR came from a man in his 70s with urothelial cancer. The chain employs TRBV5-4 and TRBJ2-2; 8 nucleotides agree with TRBD1. The specimen comprised PBMCs, sampled around atezolizumab (anti-PD-L1) treatment. The CDR3 here is CASSYQTGDTGELFF. The CDR3 nucleotides read TGTGCCAGCAGCTACCAGACAGGGGACACCGGGGAGCTGTTTTTT.